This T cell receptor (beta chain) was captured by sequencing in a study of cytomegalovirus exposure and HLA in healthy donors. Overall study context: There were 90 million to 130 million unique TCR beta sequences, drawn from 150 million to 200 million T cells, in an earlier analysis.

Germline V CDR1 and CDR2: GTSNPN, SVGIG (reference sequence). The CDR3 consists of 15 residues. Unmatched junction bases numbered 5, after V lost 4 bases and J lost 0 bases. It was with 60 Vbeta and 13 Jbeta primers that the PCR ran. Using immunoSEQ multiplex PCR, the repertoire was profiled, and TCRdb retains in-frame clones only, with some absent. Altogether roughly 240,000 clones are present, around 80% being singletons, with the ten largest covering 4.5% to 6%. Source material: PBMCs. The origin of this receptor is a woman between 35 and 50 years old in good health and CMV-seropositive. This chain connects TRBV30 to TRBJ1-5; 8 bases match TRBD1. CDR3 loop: CAWNIGTGSNQPQHF. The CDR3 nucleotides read TGTGCCTGGAACATCGGGACAGGTAGCAATCAGCCCCAGCATTTT.